These 28 T cell receptor beta chains were all obtained from the same sample, sequenced in a study of post-analysis software for immune sequencing data. Study-wide findings and caveats: TRBV segments more frequent in patients than in controls numbered roughly 5 and included TRBV5-6, TRBV5-1 and TRBV20-1.

Unique molecular identifiers were built into the TCR beta cDNA libraries. One entry per CDR3 protein results from TCRdb running MiXCR on the PCR reads. The table records roughly 170,000 distinct CDR3 sequences, 30% of them present only once. For these receptors, no antigen is known. What was sequenced was blood. The receptors come from a girl aged 5 to 17 with multiple sclerosis.

A note on this clonotype: One base away lies a much larger clone, so this may be a sequencing read error. The CDR3 spells CSFREGQGAHEQYF. The CDR3 bases are TGCAGCTTCCGCGAGGGACAGGGGGCGCACGAGCAGTACTTC. The chain carries TRBV29-1 and TRBJ2-7; 12 bases are shared with TRBD1. Germline trimming cut 8 bases from V and 5 bases from J; bases unmatched to any gene: 10. In germline, CDR1 is SQVTM, CDR2 ANQGSEA. The CDR3 consists of 14 residues.

The genes are TRBV11-3 and TRBJ2-1, with 13 bases identical to TRBD2. Trimming took 5 bases from V and 8 from J; bases not matched to a gene: 6. The CDR3 spans 15 residues. The germline V gene encodes CDR1 SGHNT and CDR2 YENEEA. The CDR3 bases are TGTGCCAGCAGCACCGGACTAGCGGGAGATGATGAGCAGTTCTTC. It codes for CASSTGLAGDDEQFF. Full variable domain (missing parts from reference TRBV11-3 and TRBJ2-1): EAGVVQSPRYKIIEKKQPVAFWCNPISGHNTLYWYLQNLGQGPELLIRYENEEAVDDSQLPKDRFSAERLKGVDSTLKIQPAELGDSAVYLCASSTGLAGDDEQFFGPGTRLTVL.

This clonotype appeared many times. The chain joins TRBV20-1 to TRBJ2-1; D possibly uses TRBD1 or TRBD2 (6 bases each). Per germline, CDR1 DFQATT and CDR2 SNEGSKA (reference sequence). Trimming removed 0 bases at V and 8 bases at J, with 20 bases between. CDR3 size: 16 residues. The CDR3 sequence: CSARDRFIEGGDEQFF. The DNA for the CDR3 is TGCAGTGCTAGAGATCGGTTTATTGAGGGGGGCGATGAGCAGTTCTTC.

The V gene is TRBV20-1, the J gene TRBJ2-5, with 10 bases aligning to TRBD2. The J call may be mistaken, given a closer DNA end match to TRBJ2-7. The CDR3 length is 15 residues. Per the germline V gene, CDR1 is DFQATT and CDR2 is SNEGSKA (reference sequence). The chain's CDR3 is CSANPPAGGSYEQYF. The CDR3 nucleotides are TGCAGTGCCAACCCCCCAGCGGGAGGGAGCTACGAGCAGTACTTC.

The chain has TRBV13 and TRBJ2-7, with D unclear. Trimming cost V 4 bases and J 5 bases, with 21 bases left between them. This CDR3 has 16 residues. Germline CDR1 is PRHDT and CDR2 is FYEKMQ (reference sequence). This CDR3 is CASSYRPESVSDEQYF. The CDR3 coding sequence is TGTGCCAGCAGCTATCGACCGGAGTCCGTATCGGACGAGCAGTACTTC.

This clonotype appeared a few times. The V call is TRBV4-1, the J call TRBJ1-5; D perhaps matches TRBD1 (5 bases). The CDR3 is 15 residues long. V gave up 0 bases and J gave up 5 bases, with 11 bases separating them. Germline V gene lookup returns CDR1 MGHRA and CDR2 YSYEKL. CDR3 residues: CASSQENQGDQPQHF. In DNA, the CDR3 is TGCGCCAGCAGCCAAGAAAACCAGGGCGATCAGCCCCAGCATTTT.

This clonotype came up many times. The chain couples TRBV3-1 to TRBJ2-3, with a possible D match to TRBD1 (6 bases). CDR1 and CDR2 (germline): LGHDT, YNNKEL (reference sequence). V was clipped by 3 bases and J by 2 bases, with 15 bases between them. The CDR3 contains 16 residues. CDR3 DNA: TGTGCCAGCAGCCAGACTTCGGGACACCCCACAGATACGCAGTATTTT. Protein: CASSQTSGHPTDTQYF.

This clonotype has ten or more counts. The rearrangement uses TRBV29-1 and TRBJ2-7, with D possibly TRBD1 on 6 matching bases. The CDR3 runs to 15 residues. Trimming left V 0 bases short and J 2 bases short, with 14 bases between. CDR1 is SQVTM and CDR2 is ANQGSEA in the germline V gene. CDR3 sequence reads: CSVEDIRGTPYEQYF. CDR3 nucleotides: TGCAGCGTTGAAGATATCAGGGGCACCCCCTACGAGCAGTACTTC.

This clonotype was found many times. The V call is TRBV7-7, the J call TRBJ2-7; possibly TRBD2 for D (6 bases). CDR1 SSHAT and CDR2 FNYEAQ come from the germline V gene (reference sequence). This CDR3 has 13 amino acids. This chain's CDR3 is CANPMGGVGEQYF. In nucleotides, the CDR3 is TGTGCGAACCCAATGGGGGGAGTCGGCGAGCAGTACTTC.

In this sample, this clonotype turned up many times. The rearrangement uses TRBV20-1 and TRBJ1-1; possibly TRBD1 for D (5 bases). The CDR3 runs to 13 residues. CDR1 and CDR2 (germline): DFQATT, SNEGSKA (reference sequence). V was trimmed by 0 bases and J by 6 bases, leaving 11 bases between them. The CDR3 nucleotides read TGCAGTGCTAGAGATCGGGGCCACCCTGAAGCTTTCTTT. Residues: CSARDRGHPEAFF.

This clonotype was detected many times. This chain joins TRBV20-1 and TRBJ2-4; 7 positions agree with TRBD1. Looked up from germline, CDR1 is DFQATT and CDR2 is SNEGSKA (reference sequence). With 5 bases clipped from V and 0 bases from J, the junction kept 7 bases outside the gene matches. This CDR3 spans 15 amino acids. The CDR3 nucleotides are TGCAGTGCTCGGGACAGTCCACTAGCCAAAAACATTCAGTACTTC. Its protein product is CSARDSPLAKNIQYF.

This clonotype was detected many times. The chain joins TRBV4-1 to TRBJ2-7; possible D gene TRBD2, 5 bases. Trimming shortened V by 0 bases and J by 0 bases, and 12 bases separated the two germline ends. The length of the CDR3 is 16 residues. Germline lookup yields CDR1 MGHRA and CDR2 YSYEKL. CDR3 in DNA: TGCGCCAGCAGCCAAGATTCGGCGGGTAGCTCCTACGAGCAGTACTTC. This encodes CASSQDSAGSSYEQYF.

On this clonotype: A much larger clone is a single base away; this may be a read error. The V gene is TRBV5-1, the J gene TRBJ2-1; TRBD1 or TRBD2 may be the D gene (5 bases each). V was shortened by 5 bases and J by 12 bases, with 12 bases between the two germline ends. The V gene's germline CDR1 is SGHRS and CDR2 YFSETQ. The CDR3 covers 11 residues. The CDR3 DNA sequence: TGCGCCAGCAGACTGGGGGTTGGGCAGTTCTTC. It specifies CASRLGVGQFF.

This clonotype was seen ten or more times. This chain joins TRBV18 and TRBJ2-7; 7 bases align to TRBD2. V gave up 6 bases and J gave up 4 bases; unmatched junction bases: 12. The CDR3 length is 15 residues. Germline CDR1 and CDR2: KGHSH and LQKENI. The CDR3 loop reads CASSHPGLAAYEQYF. CDR3 nucleotide sequence: TGTGCCAGCTCCCACCCTGGGCTAGCGGCTTACGAGCAGTACTTC.

As to this clonotype: With a much larger clone just one base away, this may be a read error. The chain carries TRBV7-9 and TRBJ2-1, with TRBD2 identical over 13 bases. In germline, CDR1 is SEHNR, CDR2 FQNEAQ (reference sequence). This CDR3 has 16 residues. CDR3 sequence reads: CAGSLARLAGGNEQFF. In nucleotides, the CDR3 is TGTGCCGGCAGCTTAGCGCGACTAGCGGGAGGTAATGAGCAGTTCTTC.

V is TRBV6-1 and J is TRBJ1-1, with D maybe TRBD1 (5 bases). V lost 6 bases and J 6 bases, leaving 17 bases between the germline ends. There are 14 residues in the CDR3. CDR1 MNHNS and CDR2 SASEGT come from the germline V gene. CDR3 nucleotide sequence: TGTGCCAGCAGCGGACCCACGGGGGGTCCTGAAGCTTTCTTT. Its translation: CASSGPTGGPEAFF.

This clonotype was counted many times. This chain links TRBV7-3 with TRBJ2-3; 8 bases fit TRBD2. This CDR3 has 14 amino acids. Germline CDR1 and CDR2: SGHTA and FQGTGA. V gave up 3 bases and J gave up 4 bases; unmatched junction bases: 3. The CDR3 DNA reads TGTGCCAGCAGCTTGGGACTAGTTGCAGATACGCAGTATTTT. Protein product: CASSLGLVADTQYF. The complete variable domain, with remaining parts taken from reference TRBV7-3 and TRBJ2-3, reads GAGVSQTPSNKVTEKGKYVELRCDPISGHTALYWYRQSLGQGPEFLIYFQGTGAADDSGLPNDRFFAVRPEGSVSTLKIQRTERGDSAVYLCASSLGLVADTQYFGPGTRLTVL.

Of note for this clonotype: This clone may be a read error of a much larger clone one base away. The V gene is TRBV12-3 or TRBV12-4, the J gene TRBJ2-3; maybe TRBD1 (5 bases). V lost 5 bases, J lost 4 bases, and 16 bases lay in between. This CDR3 is built from 15 residues. CDR3 nucleotide sequence: TGTGCCAGCAGTCCACTTCGACAGAGCGCAGATACGCAGTATTTT. Translated, it gives CASSPLRQSADTQYF.

This clonotype was counted once. Relative to the germline gene, one junction end is altered; a read error may explain this. This chain links TRBV5-1 with TRBJ2-5, with D hard to call. CDR3 length equals 11 residues. Germline V gene data show CDR1 as SGHRS and CDR2 as YFSETQ. CDR3 in DNA: TGCACCAGCAGCTTCAAAGAGACCCAGTACTTC. This translates into CTSSFKETQYF.

Ten or more counts support this clonotype. The rearrangement links TRBV7-9 to TRBJ2-5; 8 bases line up with TRBD2. Germline V gives CDR1 SEHNR, CDR2 FQNEAQ (reference sequence). The CDR3 is 14 amino acids. V trimming: 4 bases; J trimming: 4 bases; junction bases outside the gene matches: 5. The CDR3 sequence is CASSSGLAGETQYF. CDR3 DNA sequence: TGTGCCAGCAGCTCAGGACTAGCAGGAGAGACCCAGTACTTC.

Ten or more counts support this clonotype. The V call is TRBV24-1, the J call TRBJ2-1; TRBD2 aligns across 11 bases. V shed 3 bases, J shed 0 bases, and the junction held 15 bases outside the gene matches. Per the germline V gene, CDR1 is KGHDR and CDR2 is SFDVKD. The CDR3 contains 21 residues. The CDR3 bases are TGTGCCACCAGTGATCATACCGGGACTAGCGGAGTCCAGAGCTCCTACAATGAGCAGTTCTTC. This codes for CATSDHTGTSGVQSSYNEQFF.

This clonotype was picked up a small number of times. The chain employs TRBV7-8 and TRBJ2-3; D not resolved. The CDR3 runs to 15 residues. Germline V CDR1 and CDR2: SGHVS, FQNEAQ. V gave up 3 bases and J gave up 2 bases, with 12 bases separating them. CDR3 bases: TGTGCCAGCAGCTTGTTTTCCGGGCTCACAGATACGCAGTATTTT. The encoded protein is CASSLFSGLTDTQYF.

On this clonotype: A clone one base away is much larger, so this may be a read error. The rearrangement uses TRBV20-1 and TRBJ2-3; D gene ambiguous. V was pared by 6 bases and J by 2 bases, with 15 bases between. The germline V gene encodes CDR1 DFQATT and CDR2 SNEGSKA (reference sequence). The CDR3 totals 14 residues. The CDR3 DNA sequence: TGCAGTGCCCCCCAGCTCGACGACACAGATACGCAGTATTTT. Translated, it gives CSAPQLDDTDTQYF.

A remark on this clonotype: As the CDR3 is not closed by the conserved phenylalanine or tryptophan, this likely results from a read error. The chain combines TRBV29-1 with TRBJ2-2, with 7 bases that match TRBD1. Looked up from germline, CDR1 is SQVTM and CDR2 is ANQGSEA. CDR3 length equals 12 residues. The CDR3 DNA follows: TGCAGCGCAACAGGGGACACCAGGGAGCTGTTTTTG. It specifies CSATGDTRELFL.

The sample holds a few counts of this clonotype. The CDR3 bases are TGTGCCAGCAGTTTAATGGGGGACGGGGATCAGCCCCAGCATTTT. Translated, it gives CASSLMGDGDQPQHF. The rearrangement joins TRBV12-3 or TRBV12-4 to TRBJ1-5; D is possibly TRBD1 (5 bases). The CDR3 runs 15 residues. Trimming cost V 2 bases and J 5 bases, with 13 bases left between them.

This clonotype was observed a handful of times. One junction end does not reproduce the germline sequence, and a read error may be involved. V usage is TRBV7-9 and J usage is TRBJ2-7; D is unresolved. The germline gives CDR1 SEHNR, CDR2 FQNEAQ (reference sequence). CDR3 length equals 12 residues. CDR3 bases: TGTGCCAGCAGCATTACGAATTACGAGCGGTACTTC. It translates to CASSITNYERYF.

Notes on this clonotype: Given a much more abundant clone one base away, this may be a read error. The chain recombines TRBV20-1 with TRBJ2-1; maybe TRBD1 (7 bases). V shed 5 bases and J shed 10 bases, with 15 bases lying between them. Germline lookup yields CDR1 DFQATT and CDR2 SNEGSKA (reference sequence). The CDR3 is 12 amino acids. CDR3 coding DNA: TGCAGTGCTGACAGGGACTCCTACGAGCAGTTCTTC. Its protein product is CSADRDSYEQFF.

As for this clonotype: This may be a read error, as it is one base from a much larger clone. The chain is built from TRBV5-1 and TRBJ2-3; tentatively, D is TRBD2 (6 bases). The V gene lost 7 bases and the J gene lost 5 bases, with 14 bases spanning the gap. The CDR3 loop spans 13 amino acids. Germline V CDR1 and CDR2: SGHRS, YFSETQ. CDR3 amino acids: CASGTTSLDTQYF. CDR3 bases: TGCGCCAGCGGCACGACTAGTCTAGATACGCAGTATTTT.